This paragraph reports one TCR beta chain. This clonotype was detected many times. Its binding antigen is unknown. Per-base quality was not reported, and no clone a single base away is much larger than it. TCR cDNA was synthesized by 5'RACE template switching, through which a universal primer site and unique molecular identifiers were introduced. Priming for cDNA synthesis came from both the TCR alpha and TCR beta constant segments. Libraries were amplified in two PCR steps, with sample barcodes and sequencing adapters added in the second step. Sequencing of libraries was performed on Illumina HiSeq 2500 (2x100 bp) or NovaSeq (2x150 bp). For the original study's pipeline: Reads were demultiplexed and collapsed into UMI consensus sequences with MIGEC, and V(D)J alignment was performed with MiXCR. Using edgeR on replicate PBMC samples, clonotypes were called vaccine-responding if FDR was below 0.01 and the log2 fold change was above 5 up to day 15. CD4 or CD8 identity was assigned to each bulk clonotype according to whether the clonotype was present at higher abundance in the sequenced CD4 repertoire or the sequenced CD8 repertoire. TCRdb itself trimmed the public reads at Q25 with fastp, ran MiXCR and retained productive beta chains. Duplicate CDR3 protein sequences are folded into a single record with the most common DNA and genes. The V and J calls, along with clone size, are taken from TCRdb and not from the paper's own processing. Here the sample has 65,000 to 90,000 distinct CDR3 sequences; approximately 7.5% occur a single time. Clones ranked in the top ten supply about two fifths of the sample.

This entry belongs to a study of T cells after yellow fever vaccination (dated by TCRdb to between 2017 and 2020). Some background on the complete study: The SMART-Seq v4 Ultra Low Input RNA kit was used to prepare libraries from fractions with low cell numbers. To follow T-cell clones before and after both primary and booster YFV17D yellow fever vaccination, bulk TCR alpha and beta repertoires underwent longitudinal sequencing. The cohort comprised two healthy male donors, one aged 18 to 30 and one aged 30 to 39 years. Blood samples were taken at several timepoints before and after primary and secondary immunization, and bulk PBMC replicates and cell subsets were isolated. Study-wide findings and limitations: Most clones expanded after primary vaccination (about 96% of CD4 and around 89% of CD8) were re-detected after the booster, suggesting that broad memory maintenance occurred. The secondary T-cell response was weaker than the primary response but faster, peaking on day 5 instead of day 15. Because only two donors were included in the study, the extent to which the findings can be generalized is limited. FACS-sorted repertoires could contain abundant contaminating clonotypes from the bulk population, so computational filtering was required. A small share of clonotypes was detected in both CD4 and CD8 compartments, with the overlap likely arising from convergent recombination.

The CDR3 has 14 amino acids, counting the end cysteine and phenylalanine. Only the CDR3 portion is preserved as DNA: 42 bases, with reading frame beginning at the first base. The junction shows trimming of 9 bases on V and 0 bases on J, plus 13 bases between the germline ends. CDR1 and CDR2 are drawn from the germline V gene: SGHAT, FQNNGV. The meaning of the sample's treatment or condition label: live attenuated yellow fever vaccine strain. PBMCs were isolated from peripheral blood using a standard Ficoll-Paque protocol. Dynabeads CD4 and CD8 positive selection kits were used to isolate CD4 and CD8 T-cell fractions. RNA was extracted with TriZol from bulk PBMCs, CD4 and CD8 fractions, and dextramer-positive and dextramer-negative fractions.

The sequenced sample was CD8+ T cells sorted from PBMCs, obtained on the day of the yellow fever booster vaccination. The TCR was taken from a man aged 25-45 years who received the YFV17D yellow fever vaccine. Recombination joined TRBV11-2 with TRBJ2-3; the D gene is perhaps TRBD2, on 5 matching bases. In nucleotides, the sequence is TGTGCCAGTCTCCGGGGATCAAGCACAGATACGCAGTATTTT. Protein translation: CASLRGSSTDTQYF. Supplemented by the reference TRBV11-2 and TRBJ2-3 proteins around the CDR3, the complete variable domain is EAGVAQSPRYKIIEKRQSVAFWCNPISGHATLYWYQQILGQGPKLLIQFQNNGVVDDSQLPKDRFSAERLKGVDSTLKIQPAKLEDSAVYLCASLRGSSTDTQYFGPGTRLTVL.